These T cell receptor beta chains were read from a single sample in a study of follicular helper T cells after annual influenza vaccination. Here immunoSEQ multiplex PCR was the method, and the copy in TCRdb shows in-frame clones only, minus some. The sample lists over 950 clones; just under 80% were seen once. This specimen was CXCR5+ CD38+ circulating T follicular helper cells from blood, taken 7 days after influenza vaccination. The source of these receptors is an adult who received the influenza vaccine. Both conserved end residues are part of each CDR3. The D gene is left open where the match is weak. Some rows have no size entry. The others give once, few or many, or a class for an expanded clone.

d_gene: TRBD2
j_gene: TRBJ2-1
v_gene: TRBV6-1
abundance: once
CDR3aa: CASSSGTSGGIEQFF
CDR3nt: TGTGCCAGCAGTTCAGGGACTAGCGGGGGGATTGAGCAGTTCTTC

d_gene: TRBD2
j_gene: TRBJ2-1
v_gene: TRBV15
abundance: -
CDR3aa: CATSSGAGDLLIEQFF
CDR3nt: TGTGCCACCAGCAGCGGAGCGGGGGATCTCTTGATTGAGCAGTTCTTC

d_gene: TRBD2
j_gene: TRBJ2-6
v_gene: TRBV7-3
abundance: -
CDR3aa: CASSSTSGGSGANVLTF
CDR3nt: TGTGCCAGCAGCTCGACTAGCGGAGGGTCTGGGGCCAACGTCCTGACTTTC

d_gene: -
j_gene: TRBJ1-5
v_gene: TRBV6-6
abundance: few
CDR3aa: CASRYERDQPQHF
CDR3nt: TGTGCCAGCAGATACGAGAGGGATCAGCCCCAGCATTTT

d_gene: -
j_gene: TRBJ1-4
v_gene: TRBV30
abundance: -
CDR3aa: CAWSRLVNEKLFF
CDR3nt: TGTGCCTGGAGTCGGCTGGTTAATGAAAAACTGTTTTTT

d_gene: -
j_gene: TRBJ2-6
v_gene: TRBV7-9
abundance: -
CDR3aa: CADRDWEATEGANVLTF
CDR3nt: TGTGCAGACCGGGACTGGGAGGCCACGGAGGGGGCCAACGTCCTGACTTTC

d_gene: TRBD1
j_gene: TRBJ2-7
v_gene: TRBV18
abundance: -
CDR3aa: CASSPRTGAYEQYF
CDR3nt: TGTGCCAGCTCACCGAGGACAGGGGCCTACGAGCAGTACTTC

d_gene: -
j_gene: TRBJ2-1
v_gene: TRBV13
abundance: -
CDR3aa: CASSHDSLGNEQFF
CDR3nt: TGTGCCAGCAGCCACGACTCCTTGGGGAATGAGCAGTTCTTC

d_gene: -
j_gene: TRBJ1-5
v_gene: TRBV6-6
abundance: -
CDR3aa: CASNPQGNQPQHF
CDR3nt: TGTGCCAGCAACCCACAGGGCAATCAGCCCCAGCATTTT

d_gene: -
j_gene: TRBJ2-7
v_gene: TRBV6-1
abundance: -
CDR3aa: CASSEYYEQYF
CDR3nt: TGTGCCAGCAGTGAGTACTACGAGCAGTACTTC

d_gene: TRBD2
j_gene: TRBJ2-3
v_gene: TRBV11-2
abundance: -
CDR3aa: CASSFTSGLSTDTQYF
CDR3nt: TGTGCCAGCAGCTTTACTAGCGGCCTTAGCACAGATACGCAGTATTTT

d_gene: -
j_gene: TRBJ1-1
v_gene: TRBV28
abundance: -
CDR3aa: CASSLVGVLFNTEAFF
CDR3nt: TGTGCCAGCAGTTTGGTGGGGGTCCTCTTTAACACTGAAGCTTTCTTT

d_gene: TRBD1
j_gene: TRBJ1-5
v_gene: TRBV4-3
abundance: -
CDR3aa: CASSPGQGGNQPQHF
CDR3nt: TGCGCCAGCAGTCCCGGACAGGGAGGCAATCAGCCCCAGCATTTT

d_gene: -
j_gene: TRBJ1-1
v_gene: TRBV6-1
abundance: -
CDR3aa: CASSVKVNTEAFF
CDR3nt: TGTGCCAGCAGTGTAAAGGTGAACACTGAAGCTTTCTTT

d_gene: TRBD2
j_gene: TRBJ2-1
v_gene: TRBV5-1
abundance: -
CDR3aa: CASSLVTSANNEQFF
CDR3nt: TGCGCCAGCAGCTTGGTGACTAGCGCTAACAATGAGCAGTTCTTC

d_gene: TRBD1
j_gene: TRBJ2-2
v_gene: TRBV11-2
abundance: -
CDR3aa: CASSFQGADTGELFF
CDR3nt: TGTGCCAGCAGCTTCCAGGGGGCAGACACCGGGGAGCTGTTTTTT